This T cell receptor (beta chain) stems from a study of shared clonotypes between healthy human individuals. Study overall: There were three CD4 naive, three CD4 memory, two CD8 naive and one CD8 memory plates per donor.

The table lists this clone with a count of one. The assay used deep level. The sorted-subset replicate PCRs were given about 200 ng DNA, which is roughly 30,000 T cell genomes. Data came from immunoSEQ multiplex PCR; TCRdb stores just in-frame clones and leaves some out. The sample lists around 700,000 clones; under 80% were seen once. The CDR3 is 15 residues long. V shed 6 bases and J 7 bases; nucleotides not matched to a gene: 11. Germline V gene lookup returns CDR1 MDHEN and CDR2 SYDVKM. V and J are TRBV28 and TRBJ1-4, with 7 bases that match TRBD1. The sequenced sample was memory CD4+ T cells sorted from blood. The subset is: CD45RA-negative fraction. The receptor was derived from a woman aged 30 to 39 in good health. The CDR3 DNA is TGTGCCAGCAGCCTCTGGCAGGGGGGAGGTGAAAAACTGTTTTTT. Its protein product is CASSLWQGGGEKLFF.